One T cell receptor (beta chain) is described in this entry. Its target is not known. This CDR3 contains 12 residues. The V gene's germline CDR1 is SQVTM and CDR2 ANQGSEA. Germline trimming cut 7 bases from V and 4 bases from J; bases unmatched to any gene: 4. TCR sequencing used cDNA made by reverse transcription of extracted RNA. Some clones are missing from TCRdb's copy, which holds only in-frame ones; the method was immunoSEQ multiplex PCR. The sample carries 200,000 to 250,000 clones, under 70% recorded once. These data come from a study of CD8+ T cells in alopecia areata. Study in general: Tofacitinib treatment spanned 6 to 18 months, with 6 months off drug afterward. Study-wide points: Elevated clonality characterized lesional scalp relative to normal scalp, particularly in alopecia totalis/universalis.

Peripheral blood, together with lesional scalp punch biopsies, was collected from alopecia areata patients. The receptor's source is a human donor with alopecia areata. V usage is TRBV29-1 and J usage is TRBJ1-1; 9 bases map to TRBD1. Source: CD4+ T cells sorted from blood, taken at week 0. CDR3 amino acids: CSADRGGTEAFF. The CDR3 DNA reads as TGCAGCGCGGACAGGGGAGGCACTGAAGCTTTCTTT.